This passage covers 26 T cell receptor beta chains from one sample sequenced in a study of blood T cell repertoires in COVID-19. Produced via immunoSEQ multiplex PCR; TCRdb's table is partial and in-frame only. The data hold roughly 56,000 clones, with roughly 87% observed a single time. The specimen sequenced was peripheral blood. Every receptor here comes from a human donor in a cohort sampled during active COVID-19.

This sequence joins TRBV11-3 and TRBJ2-7; 8 positions match TRBD2. The ends lost 5 bases at V and 6 bases at J; junction bases unmatched: 12. Germline CDR1 SGHNT, CDR2 YENEEA. The CDR3 is 15 amino acids. CDR3 sequence: CASSPSGGPKCEQYF. In DNA, the CDR3 is TGTGCCAGCAGCCCCTCGGGAGGGCCGAAGTGCGAGCAGTACTTC.

The chain employs TRBV7-9 and TRBJ2-1; TRBD2 matches 12 bases. Trimming cost V 6 bases and J 5 bases; bases outside gene matches: 11. The CDR3 has 17 residues. CDR1 SEHNR and CDR2 FQNEAQ come from the germline V gene (reference sequence). CDR3 residues: CASRPSPRTSGNNEQFF. The DNA for the CDR3 is TGTGCCAGCAGGCCCTCACCCCGGACTAGCGGGAACAATGAGCAGTTCTTC.

This clone was seen a single time. The chain is built from TRBV9 and TRBJ2-7, with D possibly matching TRBD2 (5 bases). Trimming left V 0 bases short and J 2 bases short, with 12 bases between. The CDR3 contains 15 residues. From germline, CDR1 is SGDLS and CDR2 YYNGEE. CDR3 nucleotides: TGTGCCAGCAGCGTAGATGCGGGTTCGACCTACGAGCAGTACTTC. Amino acids: CASSVDAGSTYEQYF.

The rearrangement uses TRBV19 and TRBJ1-1, with 10 bases matching TRBD1. The CDR3 covers 14 residues. With V trimmed by 6 bases and J by 5 bases, 6 bases remained unmatched. The germline gives CDR1 LNHDA, CDR2 SQIVND (reference sequence). The CDR3 nucleotides are TGTGCCAGTAGGGGACCGGGACAGGGGACTGAAGCTTTCTTT. It is translated as CASRGPGQGTEAFF.

For the CDR3, the DNA is TGCAGTGCTAGTGGCAGGGGGCTCCCCTACCCCCAGCATTTT. Translation gives CSASGRGLPYPQHF. This chain links TRBV20-1 with TRBJ1-5; TRBD1 matches 8 bases. CDR3 size: 14 residues. The junction had 11 bases not matched to a gene; V was cut back by 3 bases and J by 10 bases. Germline V gives CDR1 DFQATT, CDR2 SNEGSKA (reference sequence).

This chain links TRBV4-3 with TRBJ1-2; a possible D gene is TRBD1 (5 bases). Trimming took off 5 bases at V and 6 bases at J, with 16 bases between the two ends. CDR1 is LGHNA and CDR2 is YSLEER in the germline V gene. The CDR3 runs to 14 residues. Here the CDR3 reads CASSSSGRGDGYTF. DNA of the CDR3: TGCGCCAGCAGCTCCTCTGGGAGGGGTGATGGCTACACCTTC.

The V call is TRBV7-8, the J call TRBJ1-4; D is unresolved. The CDR3 extends over 15 amino acids. CDR1 SGHVS and CDR2 FQNEAQ come from the germline V gene. V was shortened by 3 bases and J by 8 bases, with 16 bases between the two germline ends. The CDR3 DNA sequence: TGTGCCAGCAGCTTGCGGGGAGGGAGGAACGAAAAACTGTTTTTT. This codes for CASSLRGGRNEKLFF. Together with reference TRBV7-8 and TRBJ1-4, the CDR3 gives the full variable domain: GAGVSQSPRYKVAKRGQDVALRCDPISGHVSLFWYQQALGQGPEFLTYFQNEAQLDKSGLPSDRFFAERPEGSVSTLKIQRTQQEDSAVYLCASSLRGGRNEKLFFGSGTQLSVL.

The chain carries TRBV5-1 and TRBJ2-4; 10 bases map to TRBD2. CDR3 size: 17 residues. With V trimmed by 2 bases and J by 7 bases, 12 bases remained unmatched. Germline CDR1 and CDR2: SGHRS and YFSETQ. The CDR3 sequence is CASSLAPSGSGWNIQYF. The CDR3 nucleotides are TGCGCCAGCAGCTTAGCCCCTAGCGGGAGCGGCTGGAACATTCAGTACTTC.

This chain links TRBV5-4 with TRBJ2-5; 7 bases fit TRBD1. Germline CDR1 and CDR2: SGHNT and YYREEE (reference sequence). Trimming removed 4 bases from V and 3 bases from J; junction bases left unmatched: 6. The CDR3 contains 14 residues. CDR3 nucleotide sequence: TGTGCCAGCAGCACGGGACAGCAAAAAGAGACCCAGTACTTC. Translation gives CASSTGQQKETQYF.

The chain employs TRBV19 and TRBJ2-7, with 10 bases identical to TRBD2. The CDR3 is made up of 17 amino acids. Trimming took 3 bases from V and 6 from J; bases not matched to a gene: 14. Germline CDR1 reads LNHDA; CDR2 reads SQIVND (reference sequence). The CDR3 nucleotides read TGTGCCAGTAGTATTCCTAGCGGGAGAATCCGCCCCTCCGAGCAGTACTTC. Amino acid sequence: CASSIPSGRIRPSEQYF.

The chain employs TRBV27 and TRBJ2-2, with 11 bases aligning to TRBD2. The CDR3 is made up of 15 amino acids. Germline V gives CDR1 MNHEY, CDR2 SMNVEV (reference sequence). J lost 3 bases, V lost 3 bases, and 0 bases had no gene match. The CDR3 DNA sequence: TGTGCCAGCAGTTTGGGACTAGCGGACACCGGGGAGCTGTTTTTT. Translated, it gives CASSLGLADTGELFF.

This sequence joins TRBV19 and TRBJ2-7; TRBD1 matches at 8 bases. This CDR3 has 13 residues. Germline V lookup: CDR1 LNHDA, CDR2 SQIVND (reference sequence). CDR3 loop: CSTAGTGRYEQYF. Written as DNA, the CDR3 is TGTTCTACTGCCGGGACAGGCCGCTACGAGCAGTACTTC.

V and J are TRBV5-1 and TRBJ2-3; D call uncertain. Germline CDR1 reads SGHRS; CDR2 reads YFSETQ. Trimming removed 5 bases from V and 4 bases from J, with 11 bases in between. The CDR3 sequence is 13 residues long. The CDR3 reads CASRPIAADTQYF. Here the CDR3 DNA reads TGCGCCAGCAGACCCATCGCGGCAGATACGCAGTATTTT. Complete variable domain (other parts from reference TRBV5-1 and TRBJ2-3): KAGVTQTPRYLIKTRGQQVTLSCSPISGHRSVSWYQQTPGQGLQFLFEYFSETQRNKGNFPGRFSGRQFSNSRSEMNVSTLELGDSALYLCASRPIAADTQYFGPGTRLTVL.

V is TRBV6-2 or TRBV6-3 and J is TRBJ2-7; 11 bases align to TRBD2. Germline CDR1 and CDR2: MNHEY and SVGEGT. CDR3 length equals 15 residues. V was clipped by 4 bases and J by 0 bases; unmatched bases: 2. The CDR3: CASSFGTSGSYEQYF. The CDR3 DNA follows: TGTGCCAGCAGTTTCGGGACTAGCGGCTCCTACGAGCAGTACTTC.

This chain joins TRBV28 and TRBJ2-7; 7 bases agree with TRBD2. Germline CDR1 is MDHEN and CDR2 is SYDVKM. This CDR3 has 14 residues. After removal of 5 bases from V and 2 bases from J, the junction contained 6 bases not matched to a gene. The CDR3 protein is CASSTWDYTYEQYF. The CDR3 coding sequence is TGTGCCAGCAGTACTTGGGACTACACCTACGAGCAGTACTTC.

The chain is built from TRBV7-9 and TRBJ1-1; 8 bases align to TRBD1. This CDR3 contains 13 residues. J lost 10 bases, V lost 4 bases, and 8 bases had no gene match. CDR1 and CDR2 (germline): SEHNR, FQNEAQ (reference sequence). CDR3 residues: CASSSRGQVGAFF. CDR3 nucleotide sequence: TGTGCCAGCAGCTCCAGGGGGCAGGTTGGAGCTTTCTTT.

The chain joins TRBV28 to TRBJ1-2, with TRBD1 matching 8 bases. Germline V gene data show CDR1 as MDHEN and CDR2 as SYDVKM. J lost 6 bases, V lost 4 bases, and 7 bases had no gene match. This CDR3 region has 14 residues. The CDR3 loop reads CASSYSGGGHGYTF. The CDR3 DNA follows: TGTGCCAGCAGTTACTCAGGGGGCGGACATGGCTACACCTTC.

The rearrangement joins TRBV7-9 to TRBJ2-1, with D hard to call. The CDR3 runs to 10 residues. The germline V and J ends were trimmed by 4 bases and 9 bases, with 4 bases remaining between them. Germline V gene lookup returns CDR1 SEHNR and CDR2 FQNEAQ (reference sequence). The CDR3 region has the DNA TGTGCCAGCAGCTGGCCTGAGCAGTTCTTC. It translates to CASSWPEQFF.

V gene TRBV28 combines with J gene TRBJ2-5; TRBD2 matches 9 bases. V shed 2 bases, J shed 7 bases, and the junction held 14 bases outside the gene matches. This CDR3 spans 17 amino acids. Germline V CDR1 and CDR2: MDHEN, SYDVKM. The chain's CDR3 is CASSLSSGTSWGGTQYF. CDR3 DNA sequence: TGTGCCAGCAGTTTAAGCTCGGGGACTAGCTGGGGGGGGACCCAGTACTTC.

The J gene is TRBJ2-3, the V gene TRBV2, with D perhaps TRBD2 (6 bases). CDR1 and CDR2 from the germline V gene are SNHLY and FYNNEI. The CDR3 runs 14 residues. V was pared by 4 bases and J by 4 bases, with 12 bases between. This CDR3 is CASSGLVPPDTQYF. The CDR3 region has the DNA TGTGCCAGCAGTGGACTAGTTCCCCCAGATACGCAGTATTTT.

This chain joins TRBV13 and TRBJ2-7; 9 nucleotides align to TRBD1. Germline V gene data show CDR1 as PRHDT and CDR2 as FYEKMQ (reference sequence). The V segment lost 0 bases and the J segment 0 bases; nucleotides outside the gene matches: 12. The CDR3 runs to 19 residues. CDR3 bases: TGTGCCAGCAGCTTAGGGTCGCTGGGCGGGACAGGGAGCTCCTACGAGCAGTACTTC. It yields the protein CASSLGSLGGTGSSYEQYF.

V gene TRBV4-1 combines with J gene TRBJ2-1; 10 bases line up with TRBD2. Germline loops: CDR1 MGHRA, CDR2 YSYEKL. Trimming removed 5 bases from V and 6 bases from J; junction bases left unmatched: 7. The length of the CDR3 is 15 residues. CDR3: CASSSSGLAINEQFF. DNA for the CDR3: TGCGCCAGCAGCTCGTCGGGACTAGCGATCAATGAGCAGTTCTTC.

This clone was counted at least ten times. The V call is TRBV11-2, the J call TRBJ2-1; 9 positions agree with TRBD2. Germline CDR1 is SGHAT and CDR2 is FQNNGV. V was pared by 5 bases and J by 8 bases, with 10 bases of the junction left unmatched. The CDR3 sequence is 15 residues long. The DNA for the CDR3 is TGTGCCAGCAGCACGGGACTAGCTTTCGACGATGAGCAGTTCTTC. This encodes CASSTGLAFDDEQFF.

This rearrangement joins TRBV7-8 to TRBJ2-7; 16 bases agree with TRBD2. The CDR3 totals 15 residues. The V segment lost 5 bases and the J segment 12 bases; nucleotides outside the gene matches: 10. The germline CDR1 and CDR2 sequences are SGHVS and FQNEAQ. CDR3 amino acids: CASSPPGLAGGLGYF. The CDR3 DNA reads TGTGCCAGCAGCCCCCCGGGACTAGCGGGAGGGCTCGGGTACTTC.

V is TRBV7-9 and J is TRBJ1-1; D is perhaps TRBD1 (5 bases). The CDR3 spans 13 residues. Germline loops: CDR1 SEHNR, CDR2 FQNEAQ (reference sequence). V was pared by 1 base and J by 8 bases, with 11 bases between. This CDR3 reads CASSLEGDSEAFF. In DNA form, the CDR3 reads TGTGCCAGCAGCTTAGAAGGGGACTCCGAAGCTTTCTTT.

This chain uses TRBV5-1 with TRBJ2-3, with D unclear. Trimming pared 2 bases from V and 0 bases from J, leaving 13 bases between. The length of the CDR3 is 16 residues. Germline CDR1 reads SGHRS; CDR2 reads YFSETQ. Here the CDR3 reads CASSLAVQPSTDTQYF. As DNA, the CDR3 is TGCGCCAGCAGCTTAGCAGTACAGCCTAGCACAGATACGCAGTATTTT.